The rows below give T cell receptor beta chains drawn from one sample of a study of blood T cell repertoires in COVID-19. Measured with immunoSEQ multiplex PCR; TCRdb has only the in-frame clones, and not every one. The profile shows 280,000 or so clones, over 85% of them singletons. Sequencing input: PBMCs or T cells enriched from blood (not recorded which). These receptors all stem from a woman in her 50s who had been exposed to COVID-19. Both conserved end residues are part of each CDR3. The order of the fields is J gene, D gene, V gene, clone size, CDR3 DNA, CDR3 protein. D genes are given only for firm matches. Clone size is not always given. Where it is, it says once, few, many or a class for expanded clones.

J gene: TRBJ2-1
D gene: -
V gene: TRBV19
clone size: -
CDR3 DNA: TGTGCCAGTAGTACCTTCAATGAGCAGTTCTTC
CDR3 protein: CASSTFNEQFF

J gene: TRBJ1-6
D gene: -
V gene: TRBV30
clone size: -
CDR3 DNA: TGTGCCTGGAGTTCGGCAGGAACCCATTCACCCCTCCACTTT
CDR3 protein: CAWSSAGTHSPLHF

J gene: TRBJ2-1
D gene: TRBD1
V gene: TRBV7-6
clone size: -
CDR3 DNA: TGTGCCAGCAGCTTAGAAGGGGGCAGTTCCTACAATGAGCAGTTCTTC
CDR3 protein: CASSLEGGSSYNEQFF

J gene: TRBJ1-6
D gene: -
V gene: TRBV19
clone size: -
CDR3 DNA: TGTGCCAGTAGTCGACAGGTAGATTCACCCCTCCACTTT
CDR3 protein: CASSRQVDSPLHF

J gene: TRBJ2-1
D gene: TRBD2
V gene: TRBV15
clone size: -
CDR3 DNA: TGTGCCACCAGCCCACAGATGGGACTAGTCACATCTGAGCAGTTCTTC
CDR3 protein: CATSPQMGLVTSEQFF

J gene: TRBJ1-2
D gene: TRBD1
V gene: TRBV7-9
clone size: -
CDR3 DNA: TGTGCCAGCAGCTTAGGGACAGGGATCCACTATGGCTACACCTTC
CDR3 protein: CASSLGTGIHYGYTF

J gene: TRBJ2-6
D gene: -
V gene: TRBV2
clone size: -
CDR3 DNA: TGTGCCAGCAGTGAACAGGGGGCCAACGTCCTGACTTTC
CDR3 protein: CASSEQGANVLTF

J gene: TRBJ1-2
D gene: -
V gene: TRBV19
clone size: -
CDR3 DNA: TGTGCCAGTGCCCGGGGGGGAGTAGACTATGGCTACACCTTC
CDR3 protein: CASARGGVDYGYTF

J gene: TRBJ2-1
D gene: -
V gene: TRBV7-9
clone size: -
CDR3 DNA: TGTGCCAGCAGCTTATTTGGCGGAAACATCAATGAGCAGTTCTTC
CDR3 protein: CASSLFGGNINEQFF

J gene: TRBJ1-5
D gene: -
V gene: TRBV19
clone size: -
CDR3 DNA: TGTGCCAGTAGTGCCCGGGAGGGTGGCAATCAGCCCCAGCATTTT
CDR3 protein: CASSAREGGNQPQHF

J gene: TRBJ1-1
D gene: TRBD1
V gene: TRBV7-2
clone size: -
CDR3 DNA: TGTGCCAGCAGGGGACAGGGGATGAACACTGAAGCTTTCTTT
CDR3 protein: CASRGQGMNTEAFF

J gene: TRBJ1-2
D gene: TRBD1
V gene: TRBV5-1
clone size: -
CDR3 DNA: TGCGCCAGCAGCTTGACAGGGGGCGGCGGCGGCTACACCTTC
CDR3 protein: CASSLTGGGGGYTF

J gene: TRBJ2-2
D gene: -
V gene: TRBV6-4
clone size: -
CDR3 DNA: TGTGCCAGCAGTGACTCGACAGGCTTAGGGTACGGGGAGCTGTTTTTT
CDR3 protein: CASSDSTGLGYGELFF

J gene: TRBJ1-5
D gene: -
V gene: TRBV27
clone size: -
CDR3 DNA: TGTGCCAGCAGTTTATCGGCGGGGCCCCAGCATTTT
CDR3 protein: CASSLSAGPQHF

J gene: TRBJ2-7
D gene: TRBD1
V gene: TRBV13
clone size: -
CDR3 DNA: TGTGCCAGCAGTGACAGGGGAGGTTCCTACGAGCAGTACTTC
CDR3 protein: CASSDRGGSYEQYF

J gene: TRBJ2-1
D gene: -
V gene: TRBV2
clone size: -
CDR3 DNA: TGTGCCAGCGGACAGAGTTCCTACAATGAGCAGTTCTTC
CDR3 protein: CASGQSSYNEQFF

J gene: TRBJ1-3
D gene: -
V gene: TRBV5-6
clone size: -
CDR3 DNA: TGTGCCAGCAGCTTGGGACATGGAAACACCATATATTTT
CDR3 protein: CASSLGHGNTIYF

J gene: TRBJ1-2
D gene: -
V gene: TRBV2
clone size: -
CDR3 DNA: TGTGCCAGCAGTCCGAGTAACTATGGCTACACCTTC
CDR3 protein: CASSPSNYGYTF

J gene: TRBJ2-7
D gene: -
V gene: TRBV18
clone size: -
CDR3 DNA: TGTGCCAGCTCACCAAACGGGTTGTACGAGCAGTACTTC
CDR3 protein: CASSPNGLYEQYF

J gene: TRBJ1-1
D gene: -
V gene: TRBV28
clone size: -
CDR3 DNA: TGTGCCAGCAGACTTACAGGCACTGAAGCTTTCTTT
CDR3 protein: CASRLTGTEAFF

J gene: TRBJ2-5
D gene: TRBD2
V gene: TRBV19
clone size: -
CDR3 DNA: TGTGCCAGTAGCCAAGGACTAGCGGGGCACCAAGAGACCCAGTACTTC
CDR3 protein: CASSQGLAGHQETQYF

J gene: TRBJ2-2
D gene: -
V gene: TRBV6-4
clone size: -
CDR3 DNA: TGTGCCAGCAGTGAGCAGGGCGCGAACACCGGGGAGCTGTTTTTT
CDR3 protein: CASSEQGANTGELFF

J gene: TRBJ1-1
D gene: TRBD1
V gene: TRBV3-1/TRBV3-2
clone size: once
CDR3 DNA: TGTGCCAGCAGCCAAGAATTGTTTAGGGTGTCAGGGGGTGGCACTGAAGCTTTCTTT
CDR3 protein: CASSQELFRVSGGGTEAFF